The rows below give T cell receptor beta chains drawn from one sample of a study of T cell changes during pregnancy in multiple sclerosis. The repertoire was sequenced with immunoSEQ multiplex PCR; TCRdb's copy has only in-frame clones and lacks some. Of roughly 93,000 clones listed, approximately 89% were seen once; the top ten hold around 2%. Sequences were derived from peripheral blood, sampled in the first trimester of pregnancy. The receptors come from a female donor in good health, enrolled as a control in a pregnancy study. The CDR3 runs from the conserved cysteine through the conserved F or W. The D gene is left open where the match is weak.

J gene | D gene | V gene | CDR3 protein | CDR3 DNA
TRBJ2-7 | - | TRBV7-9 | CASSPQGGLSYEQYF | TGTGCCAGCAGCCCACAGGGGGGGTTATCCTACGAGCAGTACTTC
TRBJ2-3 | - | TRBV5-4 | CASSSAGERVTDTQYF | TGTGCCAGCAGCTCCGCTGGCGAACGGGTGACAGATACGCAGTATTTT
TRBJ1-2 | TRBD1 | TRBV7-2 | CASSLARTGLYGYTF | TGTGCCAGCAGCTTAGCGAGGACAGGGCTCTATGGCTACACCTTC
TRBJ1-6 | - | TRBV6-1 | CASIGGDNSSPLHF | TGTGCCAGCATCGGTGGGGACAATTCTTCACCCCTCCACTTT
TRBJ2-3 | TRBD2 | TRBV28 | CASSSGTSGYTDTQYF | TGTGCCAGCAGTTCTGGGACTAGCGGATACACAGATACGCAGTATTTT
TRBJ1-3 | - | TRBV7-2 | CASSFDFSGNTIYF | TGTGCCAGCAGCTTCGACTTCTCTGGAAACACCATATATTTT
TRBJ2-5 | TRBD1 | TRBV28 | CASGQGQTQYF | TGTGCCAGCGGACAGGGACAGACCCAGTACTTC
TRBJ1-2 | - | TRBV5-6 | CASSLGGRNYGYTF | TGTGCCAGCAGCTTGGGGGGGCGGAACTATGGCTACACCTTC
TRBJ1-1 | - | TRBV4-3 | CASSQVGAFRDMNTEAFF | TGCGCCAGCAGCCAAGTGGGAGCTTTTAGAGATATGAACACTGAAGCTTTCTTT
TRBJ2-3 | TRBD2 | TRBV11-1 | CASSLGTSGGLGTQYF | TGTGCCAGCAGCTTAGGGACTAGCGGGGGCCTCGGGACGCAGTATTTT